The 30 T cell receptor beta chains below all came from one sample that was sequenced in a study of beta chain features in type 1 diabetes. Notes on the study in general: Shorter TCRB CDR3s, moderately but significantly so, marked every one of the four CD4+ subsets in Type 1 diabetes patients.

These TCRs are of unknown antigen specificity. TCRB transcripts that were expressed got sequenced, as all of the isolated RNA had been reverse transcribed. Produced via immunoSEQ multiplex PCR; TCRdb's table is partial and in-frame only. Of around 600,000 clones in the sample, around 12% were seen once. The sequenced sample consisted of naive CD4+ T cells from blood. These receptors were collected from a man aged 25 to 40 with type 1 diabetes.

This chain connects TRBV9 to TRBJ2-3; tentative D call: TRBD1 (5 bases). This CDR3 is 14 amino acids long. With 3 bases removed from V and 3 bases from J, the gap between germline ends came to 11 bases. The germline gives CDR1 SGDLS, CDR2 YYNGEE. The CDR3 reads CASSGGRDTDTQYF. The CDR3 DNA sequence: TGTGCCAGCAGCGGGGGCAGGGATACAGATACGCAGTATTTT.

V and J are TRBV7-3 and TRBJ1-2; 7 bases map to TRBD1. Germline-derived CDR1 and CDR2 are SGHTA and FQGTGA. The CDR3 has 15 residues. J was trimmed by 1 base and V by 0 bases; bases with no gene match: 2. Here the CDR3 DNA reads TGTGCCAGCAGCTTAACCCGGGACAGTAACTATGGCTACACCTTC. It encodes CASSLTRDSNYGYTF.

This clone appeared a few times. The identical CDR3 is also encoded by other nucleotide sequences in the sample. The chain is built from TRBV19 and TRBJ1-5; D is unresolved. Per germline, CDR1 LNHDA and CDR2 SQIVND (reference sequence). CDR3 size: 13 residues. Trimming pared 1 base from V and 4 bases from J, leaving 5 bases between. In DNA, the CDR3 is TGTGCCAGTAGTATAGTTGGGAATCAGCCCCAGCATTTT. Its protein is CASSIVGNQPQHF.

The chain recombines TRBV5-8 with TRBJ2-6; D call uncertain. The CDR3 sequence is 15 residues long. CDR1 is SGHTS and CDR2 is YDEGEE in the germline V gene. The V end was cut by 1 base, the J end by 0 bases, with 5 bases between. The CDR3 DNA sequence: TGTGCCAGCAGCTTGAGGCTCTCTGGGGCCAACGTCCTGACTTTC. It specifies CASSLRLSGANVLTF. Variable domain in full (rest from reference TRBV5-8 and TRBJ2-6): EAGVTQSPTHLIKTRGQQATLRCSPISGHTSVYWYQQALGLGLQFLLWYDEGEERNRGNFPPRFSGRQFPNYSSELNVNALELEDSALYLCASSLRLSGANVLTFGAGSRLTVL.

This clone was observed a handful of times. The chain is built from TRBV10-3 and TRBJ2-5, with D perhaps being TRBD1 or TRBD2 (6 bases each). Per the germline V gene, CDR1 is ENHRY and CDR2 is SYGVKD. V gave up 10 bases and J gave up 1 base, with 19 bases separating them. The CDR3 loop spans 15 amino acids. Here the CDR3 DNA reads TGTGCCACCCACGGGAGCGAAGGGGGCCAAGAGACCCAGTACTTC. Amino acid sequence: CATHGSEGGQETQYF.

This clone was observed a few times. The J gene is TRBJ1-5, the V gene TRBV4-1; D gene unclear. The CDR3 contains 16 residues. CDR1 MGHRA and CDR2 YSYEKL come from the germline V gene. Trimming left V 0 bases short and J 1 base short, with 10 bases between. The CDR3 is CASSQEPHGSNQPQHF. CDR3 coding DNA: TGCGCCAGCAGCCAAGAACCCCATGGGAGCAATCAGCCCCAGCATTTT.

This clone has more than one count but fewer than ten. J is TRBJ1-1 and V is TRBV19; D call uncertain. This CDR3 has 14 residues. Trimming pared 5 bases from V and 0 bases from J, leaving 10 bases between. Per the germline V gene, CDR1 is LNHDA and CDR2 is SQIVND (reference sequence). CDR3 residues: CASSPGLLNTEAFF. In DNA form, the CDR3 reads TGTGCCAGTAGTCCCGGACTGCTGAACACTGAAGCTTTCTTT.

This clone came up a few times. The chain joins TRBV7-9 to TRBJ2-7; D is uncertain. The germline V and J ends were trimmed by 1 base and 3 bases, with 10 bases remaining between them. The CDR3 spans 14 residues. From germline, CDR1 is SEHNR and CDR2 FQNEAQ (reference sequence). The CDR3 is CASSLGAGDYEQYF. CDR3 coding DNA: TGTGCCAGCAGCTTAGGCGCAGGAGACTACGAGCAGTACTTC.

The rearrangement uses TRBV7-2 and TRBJ2-2, with D tentatively TRBD1 (5 bases). CDR3 size: 14 residues. CDR1 SGHTA and CDR2 FQGNSA come from the germline V gene. With 0 bases removed from V and 6 bases from J, the gap between germline ends came to 8 bases. CDR3 nucleotides: TGTGCCAGCAGCTTAGCTATGGGGCCCGGGGAGCTGTTTTTT. Amino acid sequence: CASSLAMGPGELFF.

This chain links TRBV5-1 with TRBJ2-5; perhaps TRBD1 as D (5 bases). V was cut by 7 bases and J by 1 base, with 11 bases left in between. There are 13 residues in the CDR3. Germline V gene sequence: CDR1 SGHRS, CDR2 YFSETQ. CDR3 sequence reads: CASGRDSQETQYF. Written as DNA, the CDR3 is TGCGCCAGCGGCCGAGACAGCCAAGAGACCCAGTACTTC.

The gene calls are TRBV19 and TRBJ1-2, with D perhaps TRBD1 (5 bases). Looked up from germline, CDR1 is LNHDA and CDR2 is SQIVND (reference sequence). Trimming cost V 4 bases and J 5 bases, with 20 bases left between them. This CDR3 has 16 residues. CDR3 in amino acids: CASSTDGTWNFYGYTF. Written as DNA, the CDR3 is TGTGCCAGTAGTACCGATGGGACGTGGAACTTTTATGGCTACACCTTC.

The chain combines TRBV27 with TRBJ1-6; a weak D match, TRBD1 (5 bases). The germline V and J ends were trimmed by 8 bases and 5 bases, with 10 bases remaining between them. The CDR3 totals 13 residues. The germline V gene encodes CDR1 MNHEY and CDR2 SMNVEV (reference sequence). The CDR3 region is CASGGSHNSPLHF. In nucleotides, the CDR3 is TGTGCCAGCGGGGGGTCTCATAATTCACCCCTCCACTTT.

The chain joins TRBV7-2 to TRBJ2-7; D might be TRBD1 or TRBD2, each matching 5 bases. The CDR3 extends over 16 amino acids. CDR1 is SGHTA, CDR2 FQGNSA, per germline. V was clipped by 5 bases and J by 0 bases, with 17 bases between them. The CDR3 reads CASSTWARGTSYEQYF. The DNA of the CDR3 is TGTGCCAGCAGCACGTGGGCGAGGGGTACCTCCTACGAGCAGTACTTC.

The chain employs TRBV7-8 and TRBJ1-5; 10 bases align to TRBD1. Losses at the gene ends were 2 bases for V and 6 bases for J; bases not matched to a gene: 7. CDR1 and CDR2 from the germline V gene are SGHVS and FQNEAQ. The CDR3 totals 16 residues. The chain's CDR3 is CASSLIGQGVFQPQHF. As DNA, the CDR3 is TGTGCCAGCAGCTTAATAGGACAGGGGGTTTTTCAGCCCCAGCATTTT.

There are a few counts of this clone. The V and J genes are TRBV9 and TRBJ2-3; D gene uncertain. In germline, CDR1 is SGDLS, CDR2 YYNGEE. There are 14 residues in the CDR3. V was shortened by 0 bases and J by 0 bases, with 5 bases between the two germline ends. As DNA, the CDR3 is TGTGCCAGCAGCGTAGAGACTAGCACAGATACGCAGTATTTT. This encodes CASSVETSTDTQYF.

This clone was seen more than once but under ten times. The identical CDR3 is also encoded by other nucleotide sequences in the sample. CDR3: CAWSVRGETQYF. The CDR3 bases are TGTGCCTGGAGTGTAAGAGGGGAGACCCAGTACTTC. The genes are TRBV30 and TRBJ2-5; tentative D call: TRBD2 (5 bases). Germline V lookup: CDR1 GTSNPN, CDR2 SVGIG (reference sequence). The CDR3 runs 12 residues. The ends were cut back, 0 bases at V and 5 bases at J, with 7 bases in the middle.

This clone appeared a few times. V is TRBV4-3 and J is TRBJ1-2; possibly TRBD1 for D (5 bases). Looked up from germline, CDR1 is LGHNA and CDR2 is YSLEER. The CDR3 totals 16 residues. The V gene lost 5 bases and the J gene lost 7 bases, with 23 bases spanning the gap. CDR3: CASSLNRDYLYPGYTF. CDR3 nucleotides: TGCGCCAGCAGCTTAAACCGGGACTACCTGTATCCTGGCTACACCTTC.

The rearrangement joins TRBV29-1 to TRBJ1-2; a weak D match, TRBD1 (5 bases). The CDR3 loop spans 11 amino acids. V was shortened by 5 bases and J by 5 bases, with 9 bases between the two germline ends. Germline assignment: CDR1 SQVTM and CDR2 ANQGSEA. For the CDR3, the DNA is TGCAGCGTTTACCAGGGTTATGGCTACACCTTC. Translating it yields CSVYQGYGYTF.

The V call is TRBV5-1, the J call TRBJ2-3; tentatively, D is TRBD2 (5 bases). CDR1 SGHRS and CDR2 YFSETQ come from the germline V gene. The germline V and J ends were trimmed by 3 bases and 1 base, with 9 bases remaining between them. The CDR3 extends over 14 amino acids. In DNA, the CDR3 is TGCGCCAGCAGCTATCTGGAGGGCACAGATACGCAGTATTTT. Translating gives CASSYLEGTDTQYF.

This chain links TRBV9 with TRBJ1-2, with 9 nucleotides matching TRBD1. With V trimmed by 2 bases and J by 4 bases, 3 bases remained unmatched. The CDR3 has 14 residues. Germline V gives CDR1 SGDLS, CDR2 YYNGEE. CDR3 residues: CASSVTGGGYGYTF. The CDR3 nucleotides are TGTGCCAGCAGCGTCACAGGGGGCGGCTATGGCTACACCTTC.

The chain couples TRBV9 to TRBJ2-5; no clear D. The V gene lost 0 bases and the J gene lost 4 bases, with 13 bases spanning the gap. This CDR3 is built from 15 residues. Per germline, CDR1 SGDLS and CDR2 YYNGEE. CDR3 sequence: CASSVEGFLTETQYF. DNA for the CDR3: TGTGCCAGCAGCGTAGAGGGCTTCTTGACAGAGACCCAGTACTTC.

This chain joins TRBV11-2 and TRBJ2-1; tentative D call: TRBD2 (6 bases). Germline V lookup: CDR1 SGHAT, CDR2 FQNNGV. V lost 8 bases and J 8 bases, leaving 16 bases between the germline ends. The CDR3 length is 13 residues. The CDR3 spells CASGGFIGDEQFF. The CDR3 coding sequence is TGTGCCAGCGGGGGGTTCATAGGCGATGAGCAGTTCTTC.

This rearrangement joins TRBV2 to TRBJ1-1; D possibly corresponds to TRBD1 (5 bases). CDR3 length: 14 amino acids. The germline CDR1 and CDR2 sequences are SNHLY and FYNNEI. V lost 5 bases and J lost 0, with 10 bases in between. CDR3 DNA: TGTGCCAGCAGTACAGGACAATTGAACACTGAAGCTTTCTTT. Residues: CASSTGQLNTEAFF.

This clone was seen a few times. This sequence joins TRBV6-1 and TRBJ2-3; TRBD2 agrees at 8 bases. Unmatched junction bases numbered 4, after V lost 6 bases and J lost 5 bases. The CDR3 is 13 residues long. Looked up from germline, CDR1 is MNHNS and CDR2 is SASEGT. As DNA, the CDR3 is TGTGCCAGCAGAGGACTAGCCCAAGATACGCAGTATTTT. Translation gives CASRGLAQDTQYF.

J is TRBJ2-7 and V is TRBV4-3; 9 nucleotides line up with TRBD1. This CDR3 is built from 15 residues. J was trimmed by 2 bases and V by 4 bases; bases with no gene match: 6. The germline V gene encodes CDR1 LGHNA and CDR2 YSLEER. CDR3 in amino acids: CASSPVGDRAYEQYF. CDR3 DNA sequence: TGCGCCAGCAGCCCGGTAGGGGACAGGGCCTACGAGCAGTACTTC.

The chain couples TRBV4-1 to TRBJ2-1; 9 positions match TRBD2. CDR1 MGHRA and CDR2 YSYEKL come from the germline V gene. After removal of 1 base from V and 4 bases from J, the junction contained 5 bases not matched to a gene. This CDR3 is built from 16 residues. CDR3 amino acids: CASSQAGTSLYNEQFF. The CDR3 DNA is TGCGCCAGCAGCCAAGCTGGGACTAGCCTTTACAATGAGCAGTTCTTC.

A few counts support this clone. The V and J genes are TRBV4-2 and TRBJ1-5, with a weak D call TRBD1 (6 bases). This CDR3 spans 16 amino acids. Trimming took 0 bases from V and 2 from J, leaving 11 bases between them. Per the germline V gene, CDR1 is LGHNA and CDR2 is YNFKEQ. DNA of the CDR3: TGTGCCAGCAGCCAAGATGAGGCAGGGGGCAATCAGCCCCAGCATTTT. Residues: CASSQDEAGGNQPQHF.

The chain carries TRBV18 and TRBJ2-1; possible D gene TRBD1, 6 bases. V was trimmed by 2 bases and J by 2 bases, leaving 10 bases between them. CDR3 length equals 15 residues. Germline V CDR1 and CDR2: KGHSH, LQKENI. This chain's CDR3 is CASSPSAGAYNEQFF. CDR3 nucleotides: TGTGCCAGCTCACCATCGGCAGGGGCCTACAATGAGCAGTTCTTC.

This clone occurred a few times. This chain uses TRBV7-6 with TRBJ1-6, with unresolved D. The length of the CDR3 is 15 residues. V lost 5 bases and J 7 bases, leaving 15 bases between the germline ends. Germline CDR1 is SGHVS and CDR2 is FNYEAQ. The CDR3 loop is CASSKGGSGNSPLHF. The CDR3 coding sequence is TGTGCCAGCAGCAAAGGAGGTTCTGGGAATTCACCCCTCCACTTT.

About this clone: The sample carries other DNA sequences with the same CDR3. This chain connects TRBV7-8 to TRBJ2-5; D not certain. With 6 bases removed from V and 5 bases from J, the gap between germline ends came to 4 bases. CDR3 length: 10 residues. Germline V gene data show CDR1 as SGHVS and CDR2 as FQNEAQ. In DNA, the CDR3 is TGTGCCAGCAGTTTGGAGACCCAGTACTTC. Protein: CASSLETQYF.